This TCR beta chain was recorded in a study of blood T cells in healthy people across ages. General observations from the study: Unsorted PBMCs prevented conclusive naive versus antigen-experienced comparison.

It was with a sample-barcoded 5' primer and a J-beta primer mix that a second PCR of roughly 7 to 12 cycles was run. One entry per CDR3 protein results from TCRdb running MiXCR on the 5' RACE reads. Among around 1.7 million distinct CDR3 sequences, 28% were seen once, and the ten largest hold more than 6%. Turning to this clonotype: As yet, its antigen is unknown.

Germline assignment: CDR1 SGHTA and CDR2 FQGNSA. With 6 bases removed from V and 6 bases from J, the gap between germline ends came to 15 bases. CDR3 size: 13 residues. The gene calls are TRBV7-2 and TRBJ2-7, with D tentatively TRBD1 (6 bases). Source material: blood. The clonotype originates from a woman younger than 45 in good health. DNA for the CDR3: TGTGCCAGCAGACCCGCCTGGGGGCGCGAGCAGTACTTC. This gives the protein CASRPAWGREQYF.